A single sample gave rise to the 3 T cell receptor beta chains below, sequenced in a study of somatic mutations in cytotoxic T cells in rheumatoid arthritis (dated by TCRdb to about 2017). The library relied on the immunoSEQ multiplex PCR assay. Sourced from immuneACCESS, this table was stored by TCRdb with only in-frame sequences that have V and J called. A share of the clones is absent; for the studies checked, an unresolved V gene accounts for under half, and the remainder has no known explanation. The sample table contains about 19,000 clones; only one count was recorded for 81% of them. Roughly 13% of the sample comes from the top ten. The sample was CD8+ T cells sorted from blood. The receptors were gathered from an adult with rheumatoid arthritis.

CDR3 nucleotide sequence: TGCGCCAGCAGCCCAACGAACCAGGGGGCGAAGCAGCCCCAGCATTTT. Translated: CASSPTNQGAKQPQHF. The rearrangement joins TRBV4-3 to TRBJ1-5; TRBD1 matches at 8 bases. With 4 bases clipped from V and 7 bases from J, the junction kept 12 bases outside the gene matches. The CDR3 is made up of 16 amino acids. Germline loops: CDR1 LGHNA, CDR2 YSLEER.

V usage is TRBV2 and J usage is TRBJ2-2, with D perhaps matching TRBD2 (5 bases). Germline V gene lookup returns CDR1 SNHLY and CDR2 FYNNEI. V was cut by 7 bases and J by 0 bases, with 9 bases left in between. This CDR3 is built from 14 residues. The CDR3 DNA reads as TGTGCCAGCAACGGGATCGCGAACACCGGGGAGCTGTTTTTT. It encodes CASNGIANTGELFF. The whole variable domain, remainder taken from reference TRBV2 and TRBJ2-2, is EPEVTQTPSHQVTQMGQEVILRCVPISNHLYFYWYRQILGQKVEFLVSFYNNEISEKSEIFDDQFSVERPDGSNFTLKIRSTKLEDSAMYFCASNGIANTGELFFGEGSRLTVL.

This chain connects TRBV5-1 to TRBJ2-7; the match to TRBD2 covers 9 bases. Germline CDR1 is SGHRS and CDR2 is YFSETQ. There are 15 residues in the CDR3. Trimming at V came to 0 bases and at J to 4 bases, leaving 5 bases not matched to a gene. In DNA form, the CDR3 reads TGCGCCAGCAGCTTGGCCCCTAGCGGGAATTACGAGCAGTACTTC. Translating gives CASSLAPSGNYEQYF.